This T cell receptor (beta chain) was captured by sequencing in a study of CD8 T cells in ankylosing spondylitis. The CDR3 is made up of 14 amino acids. V gave up 0 bases and J gave up 4 bases, with 10 bases separating them. The V gene's germline CDR1 is SGHRS and CDR2 YFSETQ. TCRdb re-derived calls from the 5' RACE reads in MiXCR, one entry per CDR3 protein. The sample lists about 190,000 distinct CDR3 sequences, under 15% seen once, with approximately 9.9% in the top ten. This clonotype was seen ten or more times. The TCR was taken from a female donor with ankylosing spondylitis or in good health (not recorded which). The chain links TRBV5-1 to TRBJ1-2, with D possibly being TRBD1 (6 bases). Specimen: blood, either unsorted or a sorted T cell fraction (not recorded which). The CDR3 coding sequence is TGCGCCAGCAGCTTGGGGACAGTTACCTATGGCTACACCTTC. This codes for CASSLGTVTYGYTF.